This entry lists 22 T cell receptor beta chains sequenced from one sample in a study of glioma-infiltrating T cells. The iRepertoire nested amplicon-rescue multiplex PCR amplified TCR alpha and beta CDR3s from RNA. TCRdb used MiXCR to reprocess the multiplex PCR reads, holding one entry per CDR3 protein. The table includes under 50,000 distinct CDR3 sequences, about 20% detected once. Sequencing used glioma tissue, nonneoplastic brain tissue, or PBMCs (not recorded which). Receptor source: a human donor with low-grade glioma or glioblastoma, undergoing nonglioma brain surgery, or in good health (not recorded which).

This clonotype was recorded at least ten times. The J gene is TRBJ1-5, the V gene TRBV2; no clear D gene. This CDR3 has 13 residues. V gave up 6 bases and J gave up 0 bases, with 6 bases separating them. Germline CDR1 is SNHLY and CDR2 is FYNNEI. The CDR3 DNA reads TGTGCCAGCAGCCTAGTTAGCAATCAGCCCCAGCATTTT. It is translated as CASSLVSNQPQHF.

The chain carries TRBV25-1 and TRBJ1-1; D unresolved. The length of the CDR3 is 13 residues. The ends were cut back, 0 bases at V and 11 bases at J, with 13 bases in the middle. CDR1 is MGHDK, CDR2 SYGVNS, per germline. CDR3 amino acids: CASSEYEASRAFF. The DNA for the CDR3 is TGTGCCAGCAGTGAATATGAGGCGAGTAGGGCTTTCTTT.

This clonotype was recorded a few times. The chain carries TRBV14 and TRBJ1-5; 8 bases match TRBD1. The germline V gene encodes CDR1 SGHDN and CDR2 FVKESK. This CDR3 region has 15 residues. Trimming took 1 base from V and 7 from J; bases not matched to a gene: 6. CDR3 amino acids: CASSQAGQGGQPQHF. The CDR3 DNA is TGTGCCAGCAGCCAAGCCGGACAGGGAGGGCAGCCCCAGCATTTT.

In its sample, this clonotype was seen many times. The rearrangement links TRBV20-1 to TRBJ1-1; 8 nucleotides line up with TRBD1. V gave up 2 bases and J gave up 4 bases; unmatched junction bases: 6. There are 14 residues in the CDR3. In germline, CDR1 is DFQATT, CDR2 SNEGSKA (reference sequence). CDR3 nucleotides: TGCAGTGCTAGAATCGGACAGGGAGTCACTGAAGCTTTCTTT. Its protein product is CSARIGQGVTEAFF.

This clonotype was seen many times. The CDR3 loop is CASSSDRGTYEQYF. The CDR3 DNA reads as TGTGCCAGCAGCTCAGACAGGGGAACCTACGAGCAGTACTTC. J is TRBJ2-7 and V is TRBV7-3; 8 nucleotides line up with TRBD1. Germline CDR1 reads SGHTA; CDR2 reads FQGTGA. V lost 4 bases and J lost 2; bases outside the gene matches: 4. The CDR3 loop spans 14 amino acids.

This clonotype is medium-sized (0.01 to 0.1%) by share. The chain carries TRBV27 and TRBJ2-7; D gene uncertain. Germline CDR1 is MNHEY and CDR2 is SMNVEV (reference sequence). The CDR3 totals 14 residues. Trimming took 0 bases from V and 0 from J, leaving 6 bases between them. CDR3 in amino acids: CASSLSRSSYEQYV. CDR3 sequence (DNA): TGTGCCAGCAGTTTATCGAGGAGCTCCTACGAGCAGTACGTC.

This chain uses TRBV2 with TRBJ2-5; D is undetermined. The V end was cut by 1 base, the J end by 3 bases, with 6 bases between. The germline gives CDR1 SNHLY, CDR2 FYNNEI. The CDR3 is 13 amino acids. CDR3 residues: CASSEVAEETQYF. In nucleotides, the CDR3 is TGTGCCAGCAGTGAAGTTGCAGAAGAGACCCAGTACTTC.

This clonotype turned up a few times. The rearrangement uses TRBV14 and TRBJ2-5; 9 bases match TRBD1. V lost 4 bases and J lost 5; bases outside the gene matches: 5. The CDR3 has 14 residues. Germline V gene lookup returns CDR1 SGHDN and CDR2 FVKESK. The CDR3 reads CASSRGQGIETQYF. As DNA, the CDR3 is TGTGCCAGCAGCCGCGGACAGGGGATCGAGACCCAGTACTTC.

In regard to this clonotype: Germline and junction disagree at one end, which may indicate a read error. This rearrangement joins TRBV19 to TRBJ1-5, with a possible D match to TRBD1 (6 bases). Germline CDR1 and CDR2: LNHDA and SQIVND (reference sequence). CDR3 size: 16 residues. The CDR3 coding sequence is TGTACCAGTAGTATTACTTCCGGGACACTTTACCAGCCCCAGCATTTT. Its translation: CTSSITSGTLYQPQHF.

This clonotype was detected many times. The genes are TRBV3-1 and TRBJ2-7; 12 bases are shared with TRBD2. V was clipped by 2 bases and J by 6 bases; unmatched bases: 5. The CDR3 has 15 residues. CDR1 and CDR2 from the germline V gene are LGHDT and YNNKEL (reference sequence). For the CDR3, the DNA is TGTGCCAGCAGCCAAACGACTAGCGGGAGTCTCGAGCAGTACTTC. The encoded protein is CASSQTTSGSLEQYF.

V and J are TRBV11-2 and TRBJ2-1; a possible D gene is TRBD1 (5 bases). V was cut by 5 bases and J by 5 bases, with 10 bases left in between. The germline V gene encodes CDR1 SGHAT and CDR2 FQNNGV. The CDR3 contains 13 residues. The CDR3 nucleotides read TGTGCCAGCAGCACCCGACAGCACAATGAGCAGTTCTTC. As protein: CASSTRQHNEQFF. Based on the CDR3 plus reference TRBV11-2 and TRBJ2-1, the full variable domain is EAGVAQSPRYKIIEKRQSVAFWCNPISGHATLYWYQQILGQGPKLLIQFQNNGVVDDSQLPKDRFSAERLKGVDSTLKIQPAKLEDSAVYLCASSTRQHNEQFFGPGTRLTVL.

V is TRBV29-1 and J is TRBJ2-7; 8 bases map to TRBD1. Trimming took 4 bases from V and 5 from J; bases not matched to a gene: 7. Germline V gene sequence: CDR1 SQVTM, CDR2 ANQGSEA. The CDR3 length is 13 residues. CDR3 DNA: TGCAGCGTTGCCCTACAGGGACAGGACGAGCAGTACTTC. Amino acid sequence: CSVALQGQDEQYF.

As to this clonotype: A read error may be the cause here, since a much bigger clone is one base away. The CDR3 nucleotides read TGTGCCAGCGTGGAGAGCACTGAAGCTTTCTTT. It translates to CASVESTEAFF. J is TRBJ1-1 and V is TRBV2; D remains ambiguous. The length of the CDR3 is 11 residues. From germline, CDR1 is SNHLY and CDR2 FYNNEI. Trimming left V 8 bases short and J 4 bases short, with 8 bases between.

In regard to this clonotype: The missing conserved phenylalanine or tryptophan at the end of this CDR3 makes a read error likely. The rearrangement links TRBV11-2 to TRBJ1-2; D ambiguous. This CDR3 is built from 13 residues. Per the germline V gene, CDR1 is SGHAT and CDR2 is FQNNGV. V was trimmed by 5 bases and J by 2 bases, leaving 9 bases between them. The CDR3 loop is CASSETTNYGYTY. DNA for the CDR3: TGTGCCAGCAGCGAAACAACAAACTATGGCTACACCTAC.

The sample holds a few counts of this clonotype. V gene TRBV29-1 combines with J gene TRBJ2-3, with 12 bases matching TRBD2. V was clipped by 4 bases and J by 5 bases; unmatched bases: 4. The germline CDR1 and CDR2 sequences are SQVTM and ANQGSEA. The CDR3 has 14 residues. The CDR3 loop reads CSVGTSGVKDTQYF. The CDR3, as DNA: TGCAGCGTTGGGACTAGCGGGGTAAAAGATACGCAGTATTTT.

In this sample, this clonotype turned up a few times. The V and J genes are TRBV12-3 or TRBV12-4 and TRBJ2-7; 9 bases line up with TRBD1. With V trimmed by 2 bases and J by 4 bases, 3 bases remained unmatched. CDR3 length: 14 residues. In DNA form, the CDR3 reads TGTGCCAGCAGTTTACTGGACAGGGGTTACGAGCAGTACTTC. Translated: CASSLLDRGYEQYF.

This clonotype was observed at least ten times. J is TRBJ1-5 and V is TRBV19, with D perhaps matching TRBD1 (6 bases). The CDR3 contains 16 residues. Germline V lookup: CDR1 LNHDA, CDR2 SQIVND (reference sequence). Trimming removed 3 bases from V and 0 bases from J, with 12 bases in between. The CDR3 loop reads CASSISGVVSNQPQHF. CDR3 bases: TGTGCCAGTAGTATCTCAGGGGTTGTTAGCAATCAGCCCCAGCATTTT.

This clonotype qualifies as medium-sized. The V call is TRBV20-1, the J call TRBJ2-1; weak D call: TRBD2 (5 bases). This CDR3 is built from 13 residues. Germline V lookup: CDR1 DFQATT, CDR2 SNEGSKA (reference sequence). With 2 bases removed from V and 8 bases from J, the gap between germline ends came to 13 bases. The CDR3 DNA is TGCAGTGCTAGACCCCCGGACGGGGATGAGCAGTTCTTC. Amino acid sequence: CSARPPDGDEQFF.

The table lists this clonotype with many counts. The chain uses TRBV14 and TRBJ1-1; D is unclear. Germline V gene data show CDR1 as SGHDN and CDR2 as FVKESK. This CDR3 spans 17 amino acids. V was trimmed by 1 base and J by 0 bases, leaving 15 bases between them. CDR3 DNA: TGTGCCAGCAGCCAAGTAATTGGCCTTCCGGTGAACACTGAAGCTTTCTTT. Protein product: CASSQVIGLPVNTEAFF.

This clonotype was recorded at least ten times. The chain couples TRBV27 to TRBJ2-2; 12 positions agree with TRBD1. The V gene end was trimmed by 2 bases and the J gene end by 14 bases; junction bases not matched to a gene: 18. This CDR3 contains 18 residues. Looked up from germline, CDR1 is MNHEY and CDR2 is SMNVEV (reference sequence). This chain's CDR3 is CASSLRLQRPGTGGGLFF. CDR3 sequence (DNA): TGTGCCAGCAGTTTACGACTCCAACGTCCCGGGACAGGGGGCGGACTGTTTTTT.

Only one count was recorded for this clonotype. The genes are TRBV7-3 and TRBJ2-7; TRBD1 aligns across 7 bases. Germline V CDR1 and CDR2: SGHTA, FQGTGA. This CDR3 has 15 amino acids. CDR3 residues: CASSFKGQEFYEQHV. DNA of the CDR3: TGTGCCAGCAGCTTTAAAGGACAGGAGTTTTACGAGCAGCACGTC.

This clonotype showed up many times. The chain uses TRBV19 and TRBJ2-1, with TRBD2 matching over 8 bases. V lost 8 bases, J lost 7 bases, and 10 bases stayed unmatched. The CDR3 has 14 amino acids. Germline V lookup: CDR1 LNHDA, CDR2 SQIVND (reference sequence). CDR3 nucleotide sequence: TGTGCCAGTTCACGGGGGGGCCTTACGAATGAGCAGTTCTTC. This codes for CASSRGGLTNEQFF.